The 3 T cell receptor beta chains listed next were all sequenced from one sample in a study of CD8+ T cells in alopecia areata. RNA extraction and reverse transcription yielded cDNA as sequencing template. Profiling relied on immunoSEQ multiplex PCR, and the TCRdb table lists in-frame clones only, not all of them. The repertoire holds 70,000 or so clones, with roughly 60% as singletons. Sequenced material: CD8+ T cells sorted from blood, taken at week 0. The receptors were gathered from a human donor with alopecia areata.

In DNA form, the CDR3 reads TGTGCCAGCAGTTTGGGACAGGGAAACTATGGCTACACCTTC. It is translated as CASSLGQGNYGYTF. This sequence joins TRBV27 and TRBJ1-2; TRBD1 agrees at 9 bases. CDR1 and CDR2 from the germline V gene are MNHEY and SMNVEV (reference sequence). The V gene end was trimmed by 3 bases and the J gene end by 2 bases; junction bases not matched to a gene: 1. The length of the CDR3 is 14 residues.

In the case of this clone: One end of the junction is discordant with germline, which a read error may explain. The rearrangement joins TRBV11-2 to TRBJ2-3; D is uncertain. This CDR3 has 11 amino acids. The V gene's germline CDR1 is SGHAT and CDR2 FQNNGV. The CDR3 region is CASSLGPEKDF. As DNA, the CDR3 is TGTGCCAGCAGCTTAGGGCCCGAAAAGGACTTT. The entire variable domain, with the rest obtained from reference TRBV11-2 and TRBJ2-3, is as follows: EAGVAQSPRYKIIEKRQSVAFWCNPISGHATLYWYQQILGQGPKLLIQFQNNGVVDDSQLPKDRFSAERLKGVDSTLKIQPAKLEDSAVYLCASSLGPEKDFGPGTRLTVL.

This clone is a singleton in its sample. The chain couples TRBV5-6 to TRBJ2-7, with 10 bases matching TRBD2. Germline CDR1 reads SGHDT; CDR2 reads YYEEEE. The CDR3 extends over 17 amino acids. V gave up 3 bases and J gave up 9 bases; unmatched junction bases: 18. The CDR3 bases are TGTGCCAGCAGCTATACGAGCGGGACTAGCGAAGGAACGGGGCAGTACTTC. Protein: CASSYTSGTSEGTGQYF.